These 25 T cell receptor beta chains share one sample of origin, sequenced in a study of T cell clonotyping in hematopoietic cell transplantation. The method was immunoSEQ multiplex PCR; TCRdb's version includes in-frame clones alone and lacks a portion of them. In the table there are under 15,000 clones, around 85% of which are singletons. The sequenced sample was PBMCs, obtained 100 days after allogeneic stem cell transplant. The origin of the receptors is a female patient in her 40s who had an allogeneic stem cell transplant from a related donor, so T cells may come from the graft donor. Some clones in this sample may be carry-over from other donors' samples.

J is TRBJ2-6 and V is TRBV5-6; perhaps D is TRBD1 or TRBD2 (5 bases each). Trimming took 4 bases from V and 4 from J, leaving 18 bases between them. CDR3 size: 17 residues. Germline CDR1 reads SGHDT; CDR2 reads YYEEEE. CDR3 nucleotide sequence: TGTGCCAGCAGCCCGGGACCCCTAAGGGTGGGGGCCAACGTCCTGACTTTC. It translates to CASSPGPLRVGANVLTF.

This clone was counted once. The V and J genes are TRBV2 and TRBJ1-2; D is unresolved. CDR1 SNHLY and CDR2 FYNNEI come from the germline V gene. Trimming stripped 3 bases from V and 0 bases from J, with 8 bases between. CDR3 size: 14 residues. CDR3 amino acids: CASSDPRPNYGYTF. CDR3 DNA: TGTGCCAGCAGTGATCCAAGGCCTAACTATGGCTACACCTTC.

A word on this clone: A junction boundary mismatches the germline segment, possibly from a read error. V usage is TRBV6-5 and J usage is TRBJ1-5; D might be TRBD1 (5 bases). Germline loops: CDR1 MNHEY, CDR2 SVGAGI. This CDR3 region has 15 residues. CDR3 region: CASSLNQGSNRPQHF. CDR3 nucleotide sequence: TGTGCCAGCAGCCTCAATCAGGGAAGCAATCGGCCCCAGCATTTT.

The rearrangement links TRBV13 to TRBJ2-7; no definite D call. Germline CDR1 PRHDT, CDR2 FYEKMQ (reference sequence). The CDR3 sequence is 13 residues long. V lost 0 bases and J 5 bases, leaving 8 bases between the germline ends. CDR3 protein: CASSLGLGDEQYF. Here the CDR3 DNA reads TGTGCCAGCAGCTTAGGCCTAGGCGACGAGCAGTACTTC.

V is TRBV10-3 and J is TRBJ2-7; the D is unclear. The V gene lost 7 bases and the J gene lost 1 base, with 11 bases spanning the gap. The CDR3 consists of 13 residues. The germline V gene has CDR1 ENHRY and CDR2 SYGVKD. CDR3: CAIKEVGSYEQYF. For the CDR3, the DNA is TGTGCCATCAAAGAGGTGGGATCCTACGAGCAGTACTTC.

The genes are TRBV10-1 and TRBJ2-3, with a weak D call TRBD1 (6 bases). Trimming took 10 bases from V and 2 from J, leaving 13 bases between them. The CDR3 loop spans 13 amino acids. Germline CDR1 is WNHNN and CDR2 is SYGVQD (reference sequence). CDR3 in amino acids: CATRGQITDTQYF. The CDR3 coding sequence is TGCGCCACCCGAGGACAGATCACAGATACGCAGTATTTT.

The chain joins TRBV29-1 to TRBJ1-1, with a weak D call TRBD1 (6 bases). There are 12 residues in the CDR3. Germline CDR1 and CDR2: SQVTM and ANQGSEA. V shed 7 bases and J shed 4 bases, with 13 bases lying between them. The CDR3 region has the DNA TGCAGCGCGGGGGGCAGGAGCACTGAAGCTTTCTTT. This codes for CSAGGRSTEAFF.

This chain connects TRBV19 to TRBJ1-2; D unresolved. Trimming removed 7 bases at V and 6 bases at J, with 6 bases between. Looked up from germline, CDR1 is LNHDA and CDR2 is SQIVND (reference sequence). This CDR3 is built from 10 residues. CDR3 DNA: TGTGCCAGTAAGGGTAATGGCTACACCTTC. Its protein product is CASKGNGYTF.

This clone was seen only a few times. The rearrangement uses TRBV5-1 and TRBJ1-1; D is undetermined. The V end lost 7 bases, the J end lost 1 base, and 5 bases lay between the germline ends. The germline CDR1 and CDR2 sequences are SGHRS and YFSETQ. The CDR3 is 11 residues long. CDR3 DNA sequence: TGCGCCAGCTGGGGGAACACTGAAGCTTTCTTT. Its translation: CASWGNTEAFF.

The chain couples TRBV7-2 to TRBJ2-7, with D possibly being TRBD2 (5 bases). From germline, CDR1 is SGHTA and CDR2 FQGNSA. V was trimmed by 5 bases and J by 1 base, leaving 15 bases between them. This CDR3 is 15 amino acids long. The CDR3: CASSPRGGRSYEQYF. The CDR3 bases are TGTGCCAGCAGCCCCCGGGGTGGGCGGTCCTACGAGCAGTACTTC.

The genes are TRBV5-1 and TRBJ2-7, with D uncertain. Per germline, CDR1 SGHRS and CDR2 YFSETQ. The CDR3 loop spans 15 amino acids. The germline V and J ends were trimmed by 1 base and 3 bases, with 14 bases remaining between them. This CDR3 is CASSLYGIPSYEQYF. The CDR3 nucleotides read TGCGCCAGCAGCTTGTATGGTATCCCGAGCTACGAGCAGTACTTC.

CDR3 nucleotide sequence: TGTGCCACCACCCTCGAGACTAGCGGGAGCTACGAGCAGTACTTC. This gives the protein CATTLETSGSYEQYF. The rearrangement links TRBV19 to TRBJ2-7, with 12 bases matching TRBD2. The length of the CDR3 is 15 residues. Germline CDR1 is LNHDA and CDR2 is SQIVND (reference sequence). J gave up 3 bases and V 10 bases, and 10 bases lay outside the gene matches.

The rearrangement uses TRBV25-1 and TRBJ1-2; D gene uncertain. V was shortened by 3 bases and J by 4 bases, with 3 bases between the two germline ends. The CDR3 sequence is 11 residues long. From germline, CDR1 is MGHDK and CDR2 SYGVNS. CDR3 DNA sequence: TGTGCCAGCAGTGATACCTATGGCTACACCTTC. It specifies CASSDTYGYTF.

The chain combines TRBV11-3 with TRBJ2-1; TRBD2 matches at 9 bases. Per germline, CDR1 SGHNT and CDR2 YENEEA. The CDR3 contains 15 residues. Germline trimming cut 0 bases from V and 8 bases from J; bases unmatched to any gene: 5. CDR3 DNA: TGTGCCAGCAGCTTAGAAGCTAGCGGGACCTATGAGCAGTTCTTC. This sequence encodes CASSLEASGTYEQFF. The full variable domain, in which reference TRBV11-3 and TRBJ2-1 provide the parts outside the CDR3, is EAGVVQSPRYKIIEKKQPVAFWCNPISGHNTLYWYLQNLGQGPELLIRYENEEAVDDSQLPKDRFSAERLKGVDSTLKIQPAELGDSAVYLCASSLEASGTYEQFFGPGTRLTVL.

The V and J genes are TRBV4-1 and TRBJ2-2, with 8 nucleotides matching TRBD2. Germline CDR1 and CDR2: MGHRA and YSYEKL. This CDR3 has 15 residues. Trimming took 4 bases from V and 5 from J; bases not matched to a gene: 6. The CDR3 is CASSRGTSLTGELFF. As DNA, the CDR3 is TGCGCCAGCAGCCGAGGGACTAGTCTTACCGGGGAGCTGTTTTTT.

V gene TRBV6-4 combines with J gene TRBJ2-1; D possibly uses TRBD1 or TRBD2 (7 bases each). The germline V gene has CDR1 MRHNA and CDR2 SNTAGT. The CDR3 has 16 amino acids. Deletions cut 0 bases from V and 9 bases from J, with 18 bases between. The CDR3 reads CASSDSREGARSEQFF. The CDR3 nucleotides are TGTGCCAGCAGTGACTCGAGGGAGGGGGCGCGAAGTGAGCAGTTCTTC.

The CDR3 coding sequence is TGTGCCAGCAGCACCCCAGGGGGGACTAGCGGGGGGGAGACCCAGTACTTC. It translates to CASSTPGGTSGGETQYF. The gene calls are TRBV5-6 and TRBJ2-5, with TRBD2 matching 15 bases. Trimming took 4 bases from V and 5 from J; bases not matched to a gene: 9. The germline CDR1 and CDR2 sequences are SGHDT and YYEEEE. This CDR3 has 17 amino acids.

The chain employs TRBV11-3 and TRBJ1-2, with D perhaps TRBD1 (5 bases). V lost 7 bases and J 1 base, leaving 16 bases between the germline ends. The germline V gene has CDR1 SGHNT and CDR2 YENEEA. CDR3 length: 15 amino acids. This CDR3 is CASKIGAADNYGYTF. In nucleotides, the CDR3 is TGTGCCAGCAAGATTGGGGCAGCTGATAACTATGGCTACACCTTC.

The chain is built from TRBV5-1 and TRBJ2-5; 9 bases are a match to TRBD2. Germline CDR1 is SGHRS and CDR2 is YFSETQ. The CDR3 is 18 amino acids. V trimming: 4 bases; J trimming: 4 bases; junction bases outside the gene matches: 17. The CDR3 nucleotides read TGCGCCAGCAGCCCCACCGGGGGGGCGGGAGGGCTCCCAGAGACCCAGTACTTC. Protein: CASSPTGGAGGLPETQYF.

CDR3 loop: CASSVGSSGYYTYEQYF. For the CDR3, the DNA is TGTGCCAGCAGCGTAGGGTCTAGCGGATATTACACCTACGAGCAGTACTTC. V and J are TRBV9 and TRBJ2-7; TRBD2 aligns across 7 bases. The CDR3 consists of 17 residues. CDR1 and CDR2 (germline): SGDLS, YYNGEE. Germline trimming cut 0 bases from V and 2 bases from J; bases unmatched to any gene: 11.

The sample holds one count of this clone. The V call is TRBV5-8, the J call TRBJ2-7; 7 nucleotides line up with TRBD1. Germline trimming cut 4 bases from V and 2 bases from J; bases unmatched to any gene: 9. The length of the CDR3 is 15 residues. Germline V CDR1 and CDR2: SGHTS, YDEGEE. The CDR3, as DNA: TGTGCCAGCAGCCTCGGACAGGCGCCAACCTACGAGCAGTACTTC. Residues: CASSLGQAPTYEQYF.

The rearrangement uses TRBV29-1 and TRBJ2-2; 10 bases are a match to TRBD2. Germline trimming cut 7 bases from V and 4 bases from J; bases unmatched to any gene: 3. The CDR3 spans 13 residues. Germline V gene lookup returns CDR1 SQVTM and CDR2 ANQGSEA. Here the CDR3 DNA reads TGCAGCGCGAGACTAGCGGGCACCGGGGAGCTGTTTTTT. Translation gives CSARLAGTGELFF.

The V and J genes are TRBV30 and TRBJ1-6; unclear D gene. V shed 0 bases and J shed 10 bases, with 13 bases lying between them. The CDR3 loop spans 14 amino acids. The germline gives CDR1 GTSNPN, CDR2 SVGIG (reference sequence). CDR3 DNA sequence: TGTGCCTGGAGTGTACTAGGGTTGTACTCACCCCTCCACTTT. Amino acid sequence: CAWSVLGLYSPLHF.

The chain carries TRBV11-3 and TRBJ2-2; TRBD2 is a possible D gene (6 bases). Germline V gene data show CDR1 as SGHNT and CDR2 as YENEEA. The CDR3 sequence is 16 residues long. V lost 5 bases and J lost 4, with 17 bases in between. For the CDR3, the DNA is TGTGCCAGCAGCGTAGGAGGGAGAGCCAGCACCGGGGAGCTGTTTTTT. Translated: CASSVGGRASTGELFF.

In DNA form, the CDR3 reads TGCGCCAGCAGCCAAGATGAGGGGTGGGATGAAAAACTGTTTTTT. Its protein product is CASSQDEGWDEKLFF. The V gene is TRBV4-3, the J gene TRBJ1-4, with a tentative D call TRBD1 (5 bases). Germline CDR1 reads LGHNA; CDR2 reads YSLEER. The V end was cut by 0 bases, the J end by 6 bases, with 11 bases between. CDR3 length: 15 residues.